A single sample is the source of the 24 T cell receptor beta chains below, sequenced in a study of blood T cell repertoires in COVID-19. This table comes from immunoSEQ multiplex PCR, and its TCRdb copy is limited to in-frame clones, with some not included. The table records 250,000 to 300,000 clones, more than 75% of them present only once. Source material: PBMCs or T cells enriched from blood (not recorded which). The receptors were sampled from a woman aged 55-69 years in a cohort exposed to, infected with or recovered from COVID-19 (not recorded which).

V is TRBV6-2 or TRBV6-3 and J is TRBJ1-5, with TRBD1 identical over 8 bases. V shed 2 bases, J shed 8 bases, and the junction held 11 bases outside the gene matches. Germline CDR1 is MNHEY and CDR2 is SVGEGT. This CDR3 is built from 16 residues. The CDR3 spells CASSYPRTGHSEPQHF. The DNA of the CDR3 is TGTGCCAGCAGTTACCCCCGGACAGGGCACAGCGAGCCCCAGCATTTT.

This clone has only a few counts. The chain joins TRBV7-2 to TRBJ1-2; tentatively, D is TRBD1 (5 bases). The germline V gene encodes CDR1 SGHTA and CDR2 FQGNSA. The CDR3 loop spans 15 amino acids. V lost 4 bases and J 5 bases, leaving 17 bases between the germline ends. The CDR3 region is CASSSRTGSPYGYTF. The CDR3 DNA is TGTGCCAGCAGCTCGAGAACAGGTTCTCCATATGGCTACACCTTC.

This chain connects TRBV5-5 to TRBJ2-5; 8 bases map to TRBD1. CDR1 and CDR2 (germline): SGHKS, YYEKEE (reference sequence). This CDR3 is built from 15 residues. Trimming cost V 3 bases and J 4 bases; bases outside gene matches: 8. CDR3 residues: CASSSAGGLTETQYF. CDR3 coding DNA: TGTGCCAGCAGCTCAGCAGGGGGCTTAACAGAGACCCAGTACTTC.

This clone was detected once. CDR3 coding DNA: TGTGCCAGCAGACCGGGACTAGCGAGTGAGCAGTACTTC. Translated: CASRPGLASEQYF. This chain uses TRBV12-3 or TRBV12-4 with TRBJ2-7, with 10 nucleotides matching TRBD2. The CDR3 spans 13 residues. J was trimmed by 7 bases and V by 6 bases; bases with no gene match: 6.

The CDR3 DNA reads as TGTGCCAGTAGTAGAGGGGGCGGGTACCAAGAGACCCAGTACTTC. Its protein product is CASSRGGGYQETQYF. The chain employs TRBV19 and TRBJ2-5; the match to TRBD1 covers 7 bases. Germline CDR1 is LNHDA and CDR2 is SQIVND (reference sequence). Losses at the gene ends were 4 bases for V and 0 bases for J; bases not matched to a gene: 5. The CDR3 spans 15 residues.

This chain uses TRBV18 with TRBJ2-5; tentative D call: TRBD1 (5 bases). The V end lost 3 bases, the J end lost 5 bases, and 13 bases lay between the germline ends. This CDR3 is 14 amino acids long. Germline loops: CDR1 KGHSH, CDR2 LQKENI. CDR3 nucleotide sequence: TGTGCCAGCTCACCTAGGTCAGGGCAGGAGACCCAGTACTTC. This translates into CASSPRSGQETQYF.

V gene TRBV6-2 or TRBV6-3 combines with J gene TRBJ2-3; TRBD2 aligns across 9 bases. There are 15 residues in the CDR3. With V trimmed by 2 bases and J by 7 bases, 7 bases remained unmatched. Germline V CDR1 and CDR2: MNHEY, SVGEGT. CDR3 amino acids: CASSYVRREGYTQYF. The CDR3 nucleotides are TGTGCCAGCAGTTACGTGCGGCGGGAGGGGTATACGCAGTATTTT.

In the case of this clone: The CDR3 end shows no conserved phenylalanine or tryptophan, and so a read error is likely. The DNA is left out, because the CDR3 cannot be placed on it with certainty; the CDR3 is given as TCRdb lists it. This chain links TRBV30 with TRBJ2-7; the table's D gene call, TRBD1, was not cross checked with the DNA. Inclusive of both ends, the CDR3 amounts to 12 amino acids. CDR1 and CDR2 (germline): GTSNPN, SVGIG (reference sequence). CDR3 protein: CAWSTDRGPTTL.

This clone was counted only a few times. The V and J genes are TRBV6-5 and TRBJ2-7; 8 bases match TRBD2. From germline, CDR1 is MNHEY and CDR2 SVGAGI. Trimming cost V 2 bases and J 0 bases; bases outside gene matches: 3. The CDR3 runs to 15 residues. The CDR3 is CASSYGLAGSYEQYF. The CDR3 DNA sequence: TGTGCCAGCAGTTACGGGCTAGCGGGCTCCTACGAGCAGTACTTC.

The chain couples TRBV2 to TRBJ1-5; 8 bases are a match to TRBD1. This CDR3 region has 15 residues. V lost 6 bases and J lost 3; bases outside the gene matches: 7. Germline V gene lookup returns CDR1 SNHLY and CDR2 FYNNEI. The CDR3 reads CASREQGVNNQPQHF. As DNA, the CDR3 is TGTGCCAGCAGGGAACAGGGGGTAAACAATCAGCCCCAGCATTTT.

The CDR3 sequence: CASSPPTSGSGAKNIQYF. CDR3 nucleotide sequence: TGTGCCAGCTCACCGCCGACTAGCGGGAGTGGAGCCAAAAACATTCAGTACTTC. The gene calls are TRBV18 and TRBJ2-4; 12 positions match TRBD2. The CDR3 is made up of 18 amino acids. Germline loops: CDR1 KGHSH, CDR2 LQKENI. The junction had 6 bases not matched to a gene; V was cut back by 3 bases and J by 0 bases.

The chain is built from TRBV10-2 and TRBJ2-7; TRBD2 matches 8 bases. This CDR3 is built from 17 residues. CDR1 and CDR2 from the germline V gene are WSHSY and SAAADI. Trimming cost V 3 bases and J 0 bases; bases outside gene matches: 10. The CDR3 DNA reads as TGCGCCAGCAGTGATAATATGGGGAGCGGGAGCTCCTACGAGCAGTACTTC. Its translation: CASSDNMGSGSSYEQYF.

The genes are TRBV27 and TRBJ1-2; D gene ambiguous. V dropped 8 bases and J dropped 4 bases, with 17 bases sitting between them. CDR1 is MNHEY, CDR2 SMNVEV, per germline (reference sequence). The CDR3 sequence is 14 residues long. The CDR3 spells CASWSGEDFYGYTF. CDR3 sequence (DNA): TGTGCCAGCTGGTCGGGCGAGGACTTCTATGGCTACACCTTC.

This chain uses TRBV7-3 with TRBJ2-2; 9 nucleotides agree with TRBD2. CDR3 length: 14 amino acids. The V and J ends lost 5 bases and 4 bases, in that order; junction bases with no gene match: 2. Germline V gene lookup returns CDR1 SGHTA and CDR2 FQGTGA. The DNA of the CDR3 is TGTGCCAGCAGCAAGACTAGCGGCACCGGGGAGCTGTTTTTT. Residues: CASSKTSGTGELFF.

This chain uses TRBV4-1 with TRBJ2-7, with D tentatively TRBD2 (6 bases). V was trimmed by 1 base and J by 3 bases, leaving 16 bases between them. Per the germline V gene, CDR1 is MGHRA and CDR2 is YSYEKL. The CDR3 consists of 16 residues. CDR3 coding DNA: TGCGCCAGCAGCCAAGGTCGAATTGAGGGAGGCTACGAGCAGTACTTC. Protein product: CASSQGRIEGGYEQYF.

The V call is TRBV5-4, the J call TRBJ2-3; 8 nucleotides match TRBD1. Unmatched junction bases numbered 8, after V lost 0 bases and J lost 2 bases. From germline, CDR1 is SGHNT and CDR2 YYREEE (reference sequence). The CDR3 has 17 amino acids. This CDR3 is CASSLALGTGYTDTQYF. DNA of the CDR3: TGTGCCAGCAGCTTGGCACTTGGGACAGGTTACACAGATACGCAGTATTTT.

The J gene is TRBJ1-5, the V gene TRBV19; the D is unclear. Germline V gene sequence: CDR1 LNHDA, CDR2 SQIVND (reference sequence). The CDR3 loop spans 14 amino acids. Deletions cut 7 bases from V and 0 bases from J, with 10 bases between. CDR3 DNA: TGTGCCAGTACACTCCGGGATAGCAATCAGCCCCAGCATTTT. Its translation: CASTLRDSNQPQHF.

This clone was detected only a few times. The V call is TRBV9, the J call TRBJ2-1; 9 bases map to TRBD1. With V trimmed by 1 base and J by 9 bases, 2 bases remained unmatched. Germline-derived CDR1 and CDR2 are SGDLS and YYNGEE. CDR3 length: 13 residues. The CDR3 here is CASSVRDRAEQFF. DNA for the CDR3: TGTGCCAGCAGCGTAAGGGACAGGGCTGAGCAGTTCTTC.

The CDR3 DNA sequence: TGTGCCAGCAGCCATCTAGCGGGAGGATACAATGAGCAGTTCTTC. As protein: CASSHLAGGYNEQFF. The chain joins TRBV3-1 (or the pseudogene TRBV3-2) to TRBJ2-1, with 11 positions matching TRBD2. The CDR3 covers 15 residues. Germline CDR1 and CDR2: LGHDT and YNNKEL (reference sequence). J gave up 4 bases and V 3 bases, and 2 bases lay outside the gene matches.

This clone was seen more than once but under ten times. The chain combines TRBV7-9 with TRBJ2-7, with a weak D call TRBD2 (6 bases). Germline assignment: CDR1 SEHNR and CDR2 FQNEAQ (reference sequence). The CDR3 sequence is 14 residues long. V lost 6 bases to trimming and J lost 7 bases, with 19 bases between them. CDR3 sequence: CASRLLASAGEQYF. DNA of the CDR3: TGTGCCAGCAGGCTACTAGCCTCCGCGGGGGAGCAGTACTTC. Full variable domain (rest looked up from reference TRBV7-9 and TRBJ2-7): DTGVSQNPRHKITKRGQNVTFRCDPISEHNRLYWYRQTLGQGPEFLTYFQNEAQLEKSRLLSDRFSAERPKGSFSTLEIQRTEQGDSAMYLCASRLLASAGEQYFGPGTRLTVT.

As to this clone: Other nucleotide sequences from this sample produce the same CDR3. This chain links TRBV7-2 with TRBJ1-1; no firm D call. Trimming stripped 2 bases from V and 1 base from J, with 5 bases between. The CDR3 length is 13 residues. Germline V CDR1 and CDR2: SGHTA, FQGNSA. CDR3 sequence reads: CASSLRRNTEAFF. CDR3 nucleotide sequence: TGTGCCAGCAGCTTACGTCGGAACACTGAAGCTTTCTTT.

This chain uses TRBV6-2 or TRBV6-3 with TRBJ1-5; D is perhaps TRBD1 (5 bases). The V gene lost 5 bases and the J gene lost 5 bases, with 13 bases spanning the gap. Germline lookup yields CDR1 MNHEY and CDR2 SVGEGT. This CDR3 region has 14 residues. This chain's CDR3 is CASSPYGGDQPQHF. The CDR3, as DNA: TGTGCCAGCAGTCCCTACGGGGGGGATCAGCCCCAGCATTTT.

The chain joins TRBV2 to TRBJ2-2; possible D gene TRBD2, 6 bases. CDR1 and CDR2 from the germline V gene are SNHLY and FYNNEI. The CDR3 totals 13 residues. V lost 3 bases to trimming and J lost 5 bases, with 7 bases between them. The CDR3 here is CASSETRTGELFF. CDR3 sequence (DNA): TGTGCCAGCAGTGAGACTAGGACCGGGGAGCTGTTTTTT.

This sequence joins TRBV19 and TRBJ1-3, with 10 bases fitting TRBD1. Germline V CDR1 and CDR2: LNHDA, SQIVND (reference sequence). With 8 bases clipped from V and 3 bases from J, the junction kept 7 bases outside the gene matches. This CDR3 region has 15 residues. The CDR3 is CASGDRGNVGNTIYF. The CDR3 nucleotides are TGTGCCAGTGGGGACAGGGGTAATGTTGGAAACACCATATATTTT.